The 21 T cell receptor beta chains below all came from one sample that was sequenced in a study of T cell responses to AZD1222 COVID-19 vaccine. Data came from immunoSEQ multiplex PCR; TCRdb stores just in-frame clones and leaves some out. This table has 90,000 to 120,000 clones, about 93% appearing once. Specimen: peripheral blood, collected 28 days after the second AZD1222 dose. These receptor sequences come from an adult who received the AZD1222 COVID-19 vaccine.

The chain recombines TRBV5-1 with TRBJ2-7; 12 bases map to TRBD2. Germline V CDR1 and CDR2: SGHRS, YFSETQ. The CDR3 loop spans 15 amino acids. V trimming: 1 base; J trimming: 7 bases; junction bases outside the gene matches: 6. The CDR3 here is CASSLTSGGPGEQYF. The CDR3 nucleotides are TGCGCCAGCAGCTTGACTAGCGGGGGGCCTGGGGAGCAGTACTTC.

This chain uses TRBV5-1 with TRBJ1-3; D is possibly TRBD1 (5 bases). The CDR3 runs to 17 residues. Germline V gene data show CDR1 as SGHRS and CDR2 as YFSETQ. Trimming pared 3 bases from V and 0 bases from J, leaving 16 bases between. The CDR3 loop is CASSWGRDASSGNTIYF. Here the CDR3 DNA reads TGCGCCAGCAGCTGGGGTCGGGACGCGAGCTCTGGAAACACCATATATTTT.

This clone was counted a single time. The junction departs from the called germline gene at one end, perhaps through a read error. The chain couples TRBV7-2 to TRBJ2-7, with 8 bases identical to TRBD2. The CDR3 consists of 14 residues. Germline V gives CDR1 SGHTA, CDR2 FQGNSA. CDR3 bases: TGTGCCAGCAGCGTAGCGGGGCGGACTGGCGAGCAGTACTTC. The encoded protein is CASSVAGRTGEQYF.

This clone was counted a single time. The chain uses TRBV7-9 and TRBJ1-1; D possibly corresponds to TRBD1 (5 bases). Per germline, CDR1 SEHNR and CDR2 FQNEAQ (reference sequence). The CDR3 consists of 13 residues. The V and J ends lost 6 bases and 3 bases respectively, with 11 bases between them. The CDR3 sequence is CASSSRADTEAFF. DNA of the CDR3: TGTGCCAGCAGTTCCAGGGCGGACACTGAAGCTTTCTTT.

This chain joins TRBV29-1 and TRBJ2-7; the match to TRBD1 covers 8 bases. The CDR3 extends over 12 amino acids. Germline values: CDR1 SQVTM, CDR2 ANQGSEA. Trimming at V came to 5 bases and at J to 5 bases, leaving 5 bases not matched to a gene. This chain's CDR3 is CSVLRQGNEQYF. The CDR3 DNA reads TGCAGCGTTCTGAGACAGGGGAACGAGCAGTACTTC.

This rearrangement joins TRBV6-2 or TRBV6-3 to TRBJ2-7; the D is unclear. The CDR3 loop spans 12 amino acids. Germline-derived CDR1 and CDR2 are MNHEY and SVGEGT. V was cut by 5 bases and J by 6 bases, with 11 bases left in between. CDR3 protein: CASSTQMVEQYF. DNA for the CDR3: TGTGCCAGCAGTACCCAAATGGTCGAGCAGTACTTC.

The rearrangement joins TRBV19 to TRBJ2-4; possible D gene TRBD1, 5 bases. Looked up from germline, CDR1 is LNHDA and CDR2 is SQIVND (reference sequence). CDR3 length: 16 residues. V gave up 5 bases and J gave up 0 bases, with 14 bases separating them. For the CDR3, the DNA is TGTGCCAGTAGTTTACAGGCGACACTAGCCAAAAACATTCAGTACTTC. Amino acids: CASSLQATLAKNIQYF. Full variable domain (remainder filled in from reference TRBV19 and TRBJ2-4): DGGITQSPKYLFRKEGQNVTLSCEQNLNHDAMYWYRQDPGQGLRLIYYSQIVNDFQKGDIAEGYSVSREKKESFPLTVTSAQKNPTAFYLCASSLQATLAKNIQYFGAGTRLSVL.

V gene TRBV7-9 combines with J gene TRBJ1-2; tentative D call: TRBD1 (6 bases). The ends were cut back, 6 bases at V and 6 bases at J, with 14 bases in the middle. This CDR3 is built from 13 residues. Germline V lookup: CDR1 SEHNR, CDR2 FQNEAQ (reference sequence). CDR3 residues: CASSLLQGNGYTF. CDR3 nucleotide sequence: TGTGCCAGCAGTCTCTTGCAGGGGAATGGCTACACCTTC.

The rearrangement links TRBV3-1 (or the pseudogene TRBV3-2) to TRBJ2-1; 7 nucleotides agree with TRBD2. Trimming cost V 1 base and J 6 bases; bases outside gene matches: 6. Germline V CDR1 and CDR2: LGHDT, YNNKEL (reference sequence). CDR3 length: 15 residues. DNA of the CDR3: TGTGCCAGCAGCCAAGCAAGCGGGGCCTCCAATGAGCAGTTCTTC. This sequence encodes CASSQASGASNEQFF.

This rearrangement joins TRBV11-2 to TRBJ2-3; TRBD2 aligns across 13 bases. The J segment lost 5 bases and the V segment lost 5 bases, leaving 10 bases of the junction unmatched. The CDR3 runs 17 residues. Germline V gives CDR1 SGHAT, CDR2 FQNNGV. The CDR3 reads CASSPQGLAGAGDTQYF. The CDR3 DNA reads as TGTGCCAGCAGCCCGCAAGGACTAGCGGGAGCGGGAGATACGCAGTATTTT.

The V and J genes are TRBV2 and TRBJ1-5, with TRBD1 as a possible D gene (5 bases). The CDR3 is made up of 12 amino acids. V was clipped by 10 bases and J by 7 bases, with 14 bases between them. Germline CDR1 SNHLY, CDR2 FYNNEI. DNA for the CDR3: TGTGCCACCAGAAGGGGTGGACAGCCCCAGCATTTT. As protein: CATRRGGQPQHF.

This rearrangement joins TRBV30 to TRBJ1-2, with unresolved D. The ends were cut back, 4 bases at V and 0 bases at J, with 12 bases in the middle. Germline-derived CDR1 and CDR2 are GTSNPN and SVGIG (reference sequence). The CDR3 length is 14 residues. CDR3 bases: TGTGCCTGGACCCTCAAGTTGGCTAACTATGGCTACACCTTC. Residues: CAWTLKLANYGYTF.

V usage is TRBV19 and J usage is TRBJ1-5; tentatively, D is TRBD1 (5 bases). V dropped 3 bases and J dropped 0 bases, with 21 bases sitting between them. The CDR3 contains 19 residues. Germline lookup yields CDR1 LNHDA and CDR2 SQIVND (reference sequence). The CDR3 spells CASSIQSGAEPLSNQPQHF. CDR3 DNA: TGTGCCAGTAGTATCCAGAGCGGGGCGGAGCCACTTAGCAATCAGCCCCAGCATTTT.

The chain couples TRBV6-2 or TRBV6-3 to TRBJ1-5; the D is unclear. This CDR3 has 15 residues. CDR1 is MNHEY and CDR2 is SVGEGT in the germline V gene. V was cut by 2 bases and J by 2 bases, with 10 bases left in between. In nucleotides, the CDR3 is TGTGCCAGCAGTTACCCGGTATGGGGCAATCAGCCCCAGCATTTT. It codes for CASSYPVWGNQPQHF.

This CDR3 reads CATGSTTYEQYF. The CDR3, as DNA: TGTGCGACGGGGAGTACTACCTACGAGCAGTACTTC. The rearrangement joins TRBV2 to TRBJ2-7; tentative D call: TRBD2 (5 bases). The CDR3 contains 12 residues. The germline V gene has CDR1 SNHLY and CDR2 FYNNEI.

CDR3 in amino acids: CASSRWGDTEAFF. DNA of the CDR3: TGTGCCAGCAGCCGTTGGGGTGATACTGAAGCTTTCTTT. V is TRBV2 and J is TRBJ1-1; D call uncertain. This CDR3 comprises 13 residues. Looked up from germline, CDR1 is SNHLY and CDR2 is FYNNEI. The V and J ends lost 6 bases and 5 bases respectively, with 13 bases between them.

This clone was counted a single time. The rearrangement uses TRBV6-5 and TRBJ1-2, with D possibly TRBD1 on 6 matching bases. The V gene's germline CDR1 is MNHEY and CDR2 SVGAGI. There are 14 residues in the CDR3. V was trimmed by 6 bases and J by 1 base, leaving 12 bases between them. CDR3 coding DNA: TGTGCCAGCAGCCTGGGGGCAGTTAACTATGGCTACACCTTC. This translates into CASSLGAVNYGYTF.

The chain is built from TRBV27 and TRBJ2-7, with TRBD2 matching 7 bases. This CDR3 contains 13 residues. Trimming removed 6 bases from V and 1 base from J; junction bases left unmatched: 3. The germline gives CDR1 MNHEY, CDR2 SMNVEV (reference sequence). The CDR3 here is CASSPGGSYEQYF. The CDR3 coding sequence is TGTGCCAGCAGCCCCGGGGGGTCCTACGAGCAGTACTTC.

CDR3 sequence reads: CAWSVLDRDTGELFF. The DNA for the CDR3 is TGTGCCTGGAGTGTACTGGACAGAGACACCGGGGAGCTGTTTTTT. V gene TRBV30 combines with J gene TRBJ2-2; tentative D call: TRBD1 (6 bases). Between the trimmed V and J ends, which lost 0 bases and 3 bases, there was a span of 11 bases. Germline loops: CDR1 GTSNPN, CDR2 SVGIG (reference sequence). The CDR3 has 15 amino acids. Complete variable domain (other parts from reference TRBV30 and TRBJ2-2): SQTIHQWPATLVQPVGSPLSLECTVEGTSNPNLYWYRQAAGRGLQLLFYSVGIGQISSEVPQNLSASRPQDRQFILSSKKLLLSDSGFYLCAWSVLDRDTGELFFGEGSRLTVL.

The CDR3 region is CASSLDRGYSNYGYTF. As DNA, the CDR3 is TGTGCCAGCAGTTTAGACAGGGGTTATAGTAACTATGGCTACACCTTC. The chain has TRBV28 and TRBJ1-2; TRBD1 aligns across 8 bases. J gave up 1 base and V 2 bases, and 6 bases lay outside the gene matches. From germline, CDR1 is MDHEN and CDR2 SYDVKM. This CDR3 is 16 amino acids long.

V usage is TRBV27 and J usage is TRBJ2-2; no clear D. The CDR3 is 15 residues long. Looked up from germline, CDR1 is MNHEY and CDR2 is SMNVEV (reference sequence). Trimming pared 4 bases from V and 0 bases from J, leaving 9 bases between. CDR3 nucleotides: TGTGCCAGCAGTTCGGTCAGGCCGAACACCGGGGAGCTGTTTTTT. It is translated as CASSSVRPNTGELFF.